This T cell receptor beta chain was sequenced during a study of T cell responses to AZD1222 COVID-19 vaccine (dated by TCRdb to the early 2020s). Study-level background: AZD1222 recipients whose second dose came at about 4 weeks and those whose second dose came at about 12 weeks were combined into one group, since spike-specific TCR depth and breadth did not differ between the two schedules. TCR sequencing was performed for roughly 240 trial participants, of whom around 200 were given two doses of AZD1222 and about 25 were given two doses of MenACWY control vaccine. Trial participants were enrolled into age subgroups of 18-55, 56-69 and 70-plus years, which contained approximately 150, 28 and 58 TCR-sequenced participants, respectively. What the research found in general, with its limitations: Epitopes outside the regions mutated in the B.1.351 and B.1.1.7 variants were reportedly recognized by nearly half of the unique spike-specific TCRs. Because no day 14 peak-response samples were available, repertoires were characterized only after the peak T cell response. The whole spike protein was spanned by vaccine-associated CD4 TCRs, and dominant responses were seen in regions 160-218 and 743-854. Conclusions about previously exposed vaccinees are limited, since just five to seven AZD1222 recipients were seropositive for SARS-CoV-2 at baseline. The 56-69-year group was small, and its depth increase did not reach significance, likely because of low power. After two AZD1222 doses, both the breadth and the depth of spike-specific TCRs were significantly higher than at day 0 and than in MenACWY recipients. Most participants were white British and females outnumbered males, and the authors suggested that clonal diversity may have been underestimated.

Comment on this clone: This receptor's antigen is unknown. It has no much larger one-base neighbor in the sample; base qualities were not kept.

The sample's time point, from its label and the paper: baseline before first vaccination. Vaccinee samples came from UK trials COV001 and COV002, including a single-blind randomized controlled phase 2/3 trial of AZD1222 (ChAdOx1 nCoV-19) in healthy adults. Trial participant PBMC samples were collected at day 0 and day 28 after the second dose for TCRbeta chain sequencing. The CDR3 regions of human TCRbeta chains were subjected to immunosequencing. In the authors' own workflow: Repertoire TCRs were checked for matches against a reference library of SARS-CoV-2-specific TCRs that had been generated using the MIRA antigen-specificity platform. Breadth was defined as the fraction of unique TCRs that were SARS-CoV-2-associated. Depth was defined as the fraction of total T cells that were SARS-CoV-2-associated. Each spike-specific TCR was assigned to its reactive spike region and to a CD4 or CD8 class using the MIRA data. Log10-transformed breadth and depth values were compared by one-way ANOVA with Sidak's multiple comparisons tests. What TCRdb holds here is the immuneACCESS table cut down to in-frame rearrangements. Part of the clones is not present; checked against another copy, under half of the missing clones reflect an unresolved V gene, and the others are unexplained. That table gives V, J and clone size, and the DNA gave D and trimming. This sample lists fewer than 150,000 clones; approximately 94% were detected once. 2.5% to 4% of the sample belongs to the ten largest clones.

Taken from cysteine to phenylalanine, the CDR3 has 16 residues. Kept here is only the CDR3 DNA, which spans 48 bases and is read in frame from base 1. CDR1 and CDR2 are drawn from the germline V gene: LGHNA, YSLEER. Relative to germline, V is 0 bases shorter and J is 2 bases shorter, with 8 bases between their ends. This sequence was found in an adult in good health. The chain was built from TRBV4-3 and TRBJ2-6, with no reliable assignment of the D segment. The source was peripheral blood, collected on day 0 of AZD1222 vaccination. Here is the DNA: TGCGCCAGCAGCCAAGAGGGTTCCCCTGGGGCCAACGTCCTGACTTTC. This translates into CASSQEGSPGANVLTF.